The 9 T cell receptor beta chains in this list originate from one sample, sequenced in a study of control samples from healthy donors and cancer patients. Method: immunoSEQ multiplex PCR; TCRdb's copy keeps in-frame clones and lacks some. Of roughly 370,000 clones listed, 75% to 95% were seen once; the top ten hold around 6.8%. The sequenced sample was PBMCs. The receptors shown here come from a middle-aged man with head and neck cancer.

The chain is built from TRBV11-2 and TRBJ2-2; D possibly uses TRBD1 or TRBD2 (5 bases each). This CDR3 region has 16 residues. CDR1 SGHAT and CDR2 FQNNGV come from the germline V gene. Trimming left V 1 base short and J 6 bases short, with 15 bases between. Here the CDR3 DNA reads TGTGCCAGCAGCTTAGCCGGGACGGCGGTCGCCGGGGAGCTGTTTTTT. It encodes CASSLAGTAVAGELFF.

V is TRBV18 and J is TRBJ2-7; 10 nucleotides match TRBD2. This CDR3 comprises 15 residues. J was trimmed by 2 bases and V by 3 bases; bases with no gene match: 4. Germline V gene data show CDR1 as KGHSH and CDR2 as LQKENI. The CDR3 is CASSPEREGTYEQYF. In DNA, the CDR3 is TGTGCCAGCTCACCCGAGCGGGAGGGGACCTACGAGCAGTACTTC.

V gene TRBV20-1 combines with J gene TRBJ2-7; the D gene is possibly TRBD1 (5 bases). Trimming stripped 4 bases from V and 6 bases from J, with 10 bases between. The CDR3 extends over 11 amino acids. Germline assignment: CDR1 DFQATT and CDR2 SNEGSKA (reference sequence). The CDR3 DNA reads TGCAGTGCTACAAGTGGGGCCGAGCAGTACTTC. Amino acids: CSATSGAEQYF.

The V call is TRBV5-6, the J call TRBJ1-4; unclear D gene. The V gene lost 4 bases and the J gene lost 0 bases, with 16 bases spanning the gap. Germline V gene lookup returns CDR1 SGHDT and CDR2 YYEEEE. The CDR3 consists of 17 residues. CDR3 coding DNA: TGTGCCAGCAGCCCCCGCGACCCGGTTGCAACTAATGAAAAACTGTTTTTT. Its translation: CASSPRDPVATNEKLFF.

This clone came up once. The chain recombines TRBV1 with TRBJ2-2; the table's D call, TRBD2, has no DNA check behind it. TRBV1 is shown as a pseudogene. The CDR3 is 15 residues long. CDR3 in amino acids: CTSSQGGNRTGELFF. DNA for the CDR3: TGCACCAGCAGCCAAGGAGGGAACCGCACCGGGGAGCTGTTTTTT.

The chain combines TRBV4-3 with TRBJ2-7, with TRBD2 identical over 7 bases. The V gene end was trimmed by 6 bases and the J gene end by 5 bases; junction bases not matched to a gene: 13. CDR3 length: 15 residues. Germline CDR1 is LGHNA and CDR2 is YSLEER. The CDR3, as DNA: TGCGCCAGCAGTCGCCTAACTAGCGTCGGGGACGAGCAGTACTTC. Amino acids: CASSRLTSVGDEQYF.

CDR3 coding DNA: TGTGCCAGCAGTCTGGACAGTAGGAACACTGAAGCTTTCTTT. This encodes CASSLDSRNTEAFF. The gene calls are TRBV3-1 (or the pseudogene TRBV3-2) and TRBJ1-1; D possibly corresponds to TRBD1 (6 bases). Per germline, CDR1 LGHDT and CDR2 YNNKEL (reference sequence). V was clipped by 6 bases and J by 1 base, with 12 bases between them. This CDR3 is 14 amino acids long.

For the CDR3, the DNA is TGTGCCTGGACCCGGTCCCAATATTTT. The encoded protein is CAWTRSQYF. The chain couples TRBV30 to TRBJ1-3, with D unclear. Per the germline V gene, CDR1 is GTSNPN and CDR2 is SVGIG (reference sequence). The CDR3 extends over 9 amino acids. V lost 4 bases to trimming and J lost 15 bases, with 10 bases between them.

About this clone: The junction departs from germline at one end; a sequencing error may be responsible. This chain uses TRBV6-2 or TRBV6-3 with TRBJ1-5, with 7 bases fitting TRBD1. CDR1 and CDR2 (germline): MNHEY, SVGEGT. This CDR3 comprises 16 residues. CDR3 in amino acids: CAGSSGQAFSNQPQHF. Here the CDR3 DNA reads TGTGCCGGCAGTAGCGGACAGGCTTTTAGCAATCAGCCCCAGCATTTT.